Below are 8 T cell receptor beta chains sequenced from a single sample in a study of CD8+CD57+ T cells in acquired aplastic anemia. Patients picked for sequencing had shown CD8+CD57+ cell expansion detected by flow cytometry. Profiles of TCR beta VDJ and CDR3 were generated from a genomic DNA template. TCRdb independently ran MiXCR on the reads; one entry per CDR3 protein. The sample includes 160,000 or so distinct CDR3 sequences, 40% to 55% seen only once; the top ten take roughly 1.2%. The sequenced sample was sorted CD4+, CD8+, or CD8+CD57+ T cells (not recorded which) from PBMCs. The receptors derive from a human donor with aplastic anemia.

The table lists this clonotype with many counts. V usage is TRBV20-1 and J usage is TRBJ2-1, with D perhaps matching TRBD1 (5 bases). From germline, CDR1 is DFQATT and CDR2 SNEGSKA (reference sequence). The length of the CDR3 is 14 residues. The V gene lost 3 bases and the J gene lost 0 bases, with 9 bases spanning the gap. CDR3 region: CSARDTYSYNEQFF. CDR3 nucleotides: TGCAGTGCTAGGGACACCTACTCCTACAATGAGCAGTTCTTC.

This clonotype was picked up many times. The gene calls are TRBV6-5 and TRBJ1-1; the D is unclear. V dropped 5 bases and J dropped 0 bases, with 4 bases sitting between them. There are 12 residues in the CDR3. Per germline, CDR1 MNHEY and CDR2 SVGAGI. CDR3 DNA: TGTGCCAGCAGTACCCTGAACACTGAAGCTTTCTTT. Protein: CASSTLNTEAFF.

V is TRBV13 and J is TRBJ1-1, with unresolved D. The CDR3 runs to 13 residues. Germline V gene data show CDR1 as PRHDT and CDR2 as FYEKMQ (reference sequence). Between the trimmed V and J ends, which lost 7 bases and 1 base, there was a span of 10 bases. CDR3 residues: CASTNKGNTEAFF. DNA of the CDR3: TGTGCCAGCACCAACAAAGGGAACACTGAAGCTTTCTTT.

V gene TRBV29-1 combines with J gene TRBJ2-7; D may be TRBD1 (8 bases). The V gene lost 2 bases and the J gene lost 6 bases, with 20 bases spanning the gap. The CDR3 totals 15 residues. Germline CDR1 is SQVTM and CDR2 is ANQGSEA. The CDR3 reads CSVELADREGLEQYF. CDR3 nucleotides: TGCAGCGTTGAACTAGCGGACAGGGAGGGTCTCGAGCAGTACTTC.

This clonotype has a count of ten or more. V and J are TRBV19 and TRBJ1-2; D remains unclear. Trimming cost V 11 bases and J 1 base, with 14 bases left between them. In germline, CDR1 is LNHDA, CDR2 SQIVND (reference sequence). The CDR3 consists of 13 residues. The CDR3 DNA sequence: TGTGCCGTTACGGGCCCCAATAACTATGGCTACACCTTC. Protein product: CAVTGPNNYGYTF.

V is TRBV25-1 and J is TRBJ2-7; possible D gene TRBD2, 5 bases. CDR1 is MGHDK and CDR2 is SYGVNS in the germline V gene. Trimming took off 5 bases at V and 5 bases at J, with 16 bases between the two ends. The CDR3 contains 14 residues. CDR3 DNA sequence: TGTGCCAGCAGTCGAGGGTCAGTACTGGACGAGCAGTACTTC. This sequence encodes CASSRGSVLDEQYF.

This clonotype has at least ten counts. The chain uses TRBV6-6 and TRBJ1-2; 8 nucleotides line up with TRBD1. Germline V lookup: CDR1 MNHNY, CDR2 SVGAGI (reference sequence). The J segment lost 4 bases and the V segment lost 2 bases, leaving 9 bases of the junction unmatched. The CDR3 spans 16 residues. In DNA form, the CDR3 reads TGTGCCAGCAGTTACGCGACAGGGGCTTCAGGCTATGGCTACACCTTC. Protein sequence: CASSYATGASGYGYTF.

Many counts were recorded for this clonotype. The chain links TRBV7-6 to TRBJ2-5; 9 nucleotides match TRBD2. The V gene's germline CDR1 is SGHVS and CDR2 FNYEAQ. The CDR3 runs to 14 residues. Trimming cost V 1 base and J 9 bases; bases outside gene matches: 6. The CDR3 bases are TGTGCCAGCAGCTTAGGAGGGGCGGGGGGGGCCCAGTACTTC. Amino acids: CASSLGGAGGAQYF.